A single sample gave rise to the 13 T cell receptor beta chains below, sequenced in a study of post-analysis software for immune sequencing data. Study-wide findings and caveats: Controls showed lower frequencies than patients for five TRBV segments, and TRBV5-6, TRBV5-1 and TRBV20-1 were among these.

Unique molecular identifiers had been added to the TCR beta cDNA libraries. TCRdb independently ran MiXCR on the PCR reads; one entry per CDR3 protein. The repertoire holds hundreds of thousands of distinct CDR3 sequences, approximately 30% seen once, with more than 0.45% in the top ten. Antigens for these TCRs are unknown. The sample was blood. These receptors originate from a girl under 18 with multiple sclerosis.

The sample holds a few counts of this clonotype. The gene calls are TRBV4-3 and TRBJ2-3, with a weak D call TRBD2 (6 bases). CDR1 is LGHNA and CDR2 is YSLEER in the germline V gene. V was cut by 1 base and J by 2 bases, with 10 bases left in between. CDR3 length: 15 amino acids. The CDR3 DNA sequence: TGCGCCAGCAGCCAAGTAGTAGCGGACACAGATACGCAGTATTTT. It translates to CASSQVVADTDTQYF.

As for this clonotype: The junction departs from germline at one end; a sequencing error may be responsible. The chain joins TRBV10-3 to TRBJ2-1; 9 bases align to TRBD2. The CDR3 spans 14 residues. CDR1 and CDR2 (germline): ENHRY, SYGVKD. CDR3 DNA: TGTGTCATCAGTAGGACTAGCGTTTACAATGAGCAGTTCTTC. This codes for CVISRTSVYNEQFF.

This clonotype showed up many times. The J gene is TRBJ2-1, the V gene TRBV29-1; D remains ambiguous. Trimming pared 0 bases from V and 6 bases from J, leaving 18 bases between. Germline CDR1 reads SQVTM; CDR2 reads ANQGSEA. This CDR3 is 16 amino acids long. The CDR3: CSVEDGPNIKANEQFF. The DNA of the CDR3 is TGCAGCGTTGAAGATGGGCCAAATATAAAGGCCAATGAGCAGTTCTTC.

This clonotype has more than one count but fewer than ten. The V gene is TRBV29-1, the J gene TRBJ1-4; TRBD1 matches 7 bases. V was clipped by 5 bases and J by 3 bases; unmatched bases: 9. The CDR3 sequence is 15 residues long. The V gene's germline CDR1 is SQVTM and CDR2 ANQGSEA. CDR3 coding DNA: TGCAGCGTTACCCCGACAGGGCTCGCTAATGAAAAACTGTTTTTT. Translated, it gives CSVTPTGLANEKLFF. The full variable domain, its missing parts supplied by reference TRBV29-1 and TRBJ1-4, is SAVISQKPSRDICQRGTSLTIQCQVDSQVTMMFWYRQQPGQSLTLIATANQGSEATYESGFVIDKFPISRPNLTFSTLTVSNMSPEDSSIYLCSVTPTGLANEKLFFGSGTQLSVL.

The chain links TRBV27 to TRBJ2-5; 7 nucleotides align to TRBD1. Germline V gene lookup returns CDR1 MNHEY and CDR2 SMNVEV (reference sequence). V gave up 2 bases and J gave up 2 bases; unmatched junction bases: 2. The CDR3 has 14 residues. The CDR3 DNA sequence: TGTGCCAGCAGTTTAAGCAGGGGGCAAGAGACCCAGTACTTC. Encoded protein: CASSLSRGQETQYF.

The rearrangement joins TRBV6-6 to TRBJ1-4, with 7 bases lining up with TRBD1. Germline CDR1 and CDR2: MNHNY and SVGAGI (reference sequence). The V segment lost 5 bases and the J segment 4 bases; nucleotides outside the gene matches: 13. This CDR3 region has 17 residues. The CDR3 coding sequence is TGTGCCAGCAGTCCTCTTCTGGGGACAGCACATAATGAAAAACTGTTTTTT. Its protein is CASSPLLGTAHNEKLFF.

The table lists this clonotype with a count of one. The genes are TRBV20-1 and TRBJ1-2; tentative D call: TRBD1 (5 bases). Germline V gene lookup returns CDR1 DFQATT and CDR2 SNEGSKA (reference sequence). CDR3 length: 12 residues. V lost 6 bases and J 5 bases, leaving 13 bases between the germline ends. The CDR3 region has the DNA TGCAGTGCGTCAGGGTTATGGTATGGCTACACCTTC. This gives the protein CSASGLWYGYTF.

The sample holds a few counts of this clonotype. The genes are TRBV20-1 and TRBJ2-5; perhaps TRBD1 as D (6 bases). CDR1 is DFQATT, CDR2 SNEGSKA, per germline (reference sequence). This CDR3 comprises 13 residues. Between the trimmed V and J ends, which lost 6 bases and 1 base, there was a span of 12 bases. The CDR3 DNA follows: TGCAGTGCCAGAATAGGGGGCCAAGAGACCCAGTACTTC. Its translation: CSARIGGQETQYF.

The chain couples TRBV29-1 to TRBJ2-3, with D possibly being TRBD1 or TRBD2 (6 bases each). The CDR3 runs 14 residues. V was pared by 6 bases and J by 5 bases, with 18 bases between. CDR1 is SQVTM and CDR2 is ANQGSEA in the germline V gene. In DNA, the CDR3 is TGCAGCGTCGCCCAAAGGGGGGCTTTAGATACGCAGTATTTT. It codes for CSVAQRGALDTQYF.

A few counts support this clonotype. This chain links TRBV20-1 with TRBJ2-1; D ambiguous. The CDR3 sequence is 14 residues long. V lost 5 bases, J lost 4 bases, and 15 bases lay in between. CDR1 and CDR2 (germline): DFQATT, SNEGSKA (reference sequence). The CDR3 DNA sequence: TGCAGTGCTGGACCGAGTACTATTTACAATGAGCAGTTCTTC. Translating it yields CSAGPSTIYNEQFF.

The V gene is TRBV10-3, the J gene TRBJ2-5, with 14 positions matching TRBD2. V lost 9 bases, J lost 5 bases, and 14 bases stayed unmatched. Germline CDR1 and CDR2: ENHRY and SYGVKD. This CDR3 contains 17 residues. The CDR3 sequence is CAIGTSGGLPRMETQYF. The CDR3 bases are TGTGCCATTGGGACTAGCGGGGGCCTACCTAGGATGGAGACCCAGTACTTC.

This clonotype was observed a handful of times. V and J are TRBV7-2 and TRBJ2-3; D is perhaps TRBD1 or TRBD2 (5 bases each). The CDR3 is 14 amino acids. V lost 1 base to trimming and J lost 10 bases, with 15 bases between them. Per the germline V gene, CDR1 is SGHTA and CDR2 is FQGNSA. CDR3 DNA sequence: TGTGCCAGCAGCTTAGGACGCCTTGAGGGGTCGCAGTATTTT. It is translated as CASSLGRLEGSQYF.

This clonotype came up a few times. The J gene is TRBJ2-3, the V gene TRBV7-2, with 10 bases lining up with TRBD1. J was trimmed by 5 bases and V by 6 bases; bases with no gene match: 8. CDR3 length: 15 amino acids. Germline loops: CDR1 SGHTA, CDR2 FQGNSA. The CDR3 region is CASRPTGGAEDTQYF. The CDR3 DNA sequence: TGTGCCAGCAGACCGACAGGGGGCGCGGAAGATACGCAGTATTTT.